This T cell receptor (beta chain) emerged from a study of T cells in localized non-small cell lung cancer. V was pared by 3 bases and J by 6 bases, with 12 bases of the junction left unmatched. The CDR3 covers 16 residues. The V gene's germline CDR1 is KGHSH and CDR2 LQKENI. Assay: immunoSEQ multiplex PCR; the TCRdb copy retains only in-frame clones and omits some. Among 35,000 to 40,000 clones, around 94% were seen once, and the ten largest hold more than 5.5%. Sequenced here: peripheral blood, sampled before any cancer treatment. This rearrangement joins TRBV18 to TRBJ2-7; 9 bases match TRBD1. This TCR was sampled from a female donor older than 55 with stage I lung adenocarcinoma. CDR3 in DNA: TGTGCCAGCTCACCTCTACCGGGACAGGGCTCGCCCGAGCAGTACTTC. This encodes CASSPLPGQGSPEQYF. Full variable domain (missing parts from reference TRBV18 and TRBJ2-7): NAGVMQNPRHLVRRRGQEARLRCSPMKGHSHVYWYRQLPEEGLKFMVYLQKENIIDESGMPKERFSAEFPKEGPSILRIQQVVRGDSAAYFCASSPLPGQGSPEQYFGPGTRLTVT.